This T cell receptor (beta chain) was captured in a study of early T cells in non-severe SARS-CoV-2 infection. Turning to the study itself: Chains from this unsorted whole-blood bulk RNA could not be paired.

TCRdb processed the 5' RACE reads anew with MiXCR; each CDR3 protein has one entry. The sample contains about 29,000 distinct CDR3 sequences, 4.5% of which appear only once. The receptor comes from an adult who was a healthcare worker with PCR-confirmed SARS-CoV-2 infection or an uninfected control (not recorded which). The sequenced sample was whole blood.

Here the CDR3 DNA reads TGTGCCAGCAGTCCAATTACTAGCGGGGTGATGAATGAGCAGTTCTTC. Translation: CASSPITSGVMNEQFF. The chain couples TRBV12-3 or TRBV12-4 to TRBJ2-1; 10 bases agree with TRBD2. The CDR3 loop spans 16 amino acids. Unmatched junction bases numbered 11, after V lost 5 bases and J lost 7 bases.